This T cell receptor beta chain comes out of a study of T cells after yellow fever vaccination. TCRdb reanalysed the 5' RACE reads using MiXCR and keeps one entry per CDR3 protein. The sample comprises 250,000 or so distinct CDR3 sequences, around 3.5% of which are singletons, and around 19% rests with the top ten. The V end was cut by 9 bases, the J end by 5 bases, with 13 bases between. The V gene's germline CDR1 is MNHNY and CDR2 SVGAGI (reference sequence). This CDR3 has 12 residues. This clonotype was seen ten or more times. The sample consisted of PBMCs, taken 15 days after the yellow fever booster vaccination. The chain carries TRBV6-6 and TRBJ1-2; possibly TRBD1 for D (6 bases). The clonotype comes from a man younger than 35 who received the YFV17D yellow fever vaccine. CDR3 residues: CASSQGFYGYTF. The CDR3 coding sequence is TGTGCCAGTTCACAGGGCTTTTATGGCTACACCTTC.